This is a list of T cell receptor beta chains from one sample in a study of blood T cells in healthy people across ages. From the 5' RACE reads, TCRdb called clonotypes with MiXCR, one entry per CDR3 protein. Of hundreds of thousands of distinct CDR3 sequences in the sample, about 30% are singletons; the top ten hold 15% to 20%. Sequences were obtained from blood. The source of these receptors is a woman older than 75 in good health. Each CDR3 is given with its conserved first and last residue. The D gene is left open where the match is weak. Expanded clones are given a class, and other clones once, few, many or no size at all.

>TRBJ2-3|-|TRBD1|TRBV20-1
CSARSGGQGIDTQYF
TGCAGTGCTAGATCAGGAGGACAGGGTATTGATACGCAGTATTTT
>TRBJ2-5|many|TRBD2|TRBV7-9
CASSFGSGGASETQYF
TGTGCCAGCAGCTTTGGTAGCGGGGGGGCCTCGGAGACCCAGTACTTC
>TRBJ2-5|-|-|TRBV20-1
CSTTRQALGQETQYF
TGCAGTACTACCCGACAGGCGTTGGGCCAAGAGACCCAGTACTTC
>TRBJ2-1|many|TRBD2|TRBV6-5
CASSYQVAGEYEQFF
TGTGCCAGCAGTTACCAAGTAGCGGGGGAATATGAGCAGTTCTTC
>TRBJ2-7|many|-|TRBV7-9
CASGPTGPYEQYF
TGTGCCAGCGGGCCGACAGGTCCCTACGAGCAGTACTTC
>TRBJ2-3|-|-|TRBV12-3/TRBV12-4
CASSPKARDTQYF
TGTGCCAGCAGCCCGAAGGCTCGAGATACGCAGTATTTT
>TRBJ2-5|-|TRBD2|TRBV13
CTSSSRASGGAQETQYF
TGTACCAGCAGCTCGAGAGCTAGCGGGGGCGCCCAAGAGACCCAGTACTTC
>TRBJ2-1|-|-|TRBV5-1
CASSLVASYDEQFF
TGCGCCAGCAGCTTGGTAGCGTCCTACGATGAGCAGTTCTTC
>TRBJ1-2|many|-|TRBV6-6
CASRPGQLLSYGYTF
TGTGCCAGCAGACCCGGACAGCTACTCTCCTATGGCTACACCTTC
>TRBJ2-1|-|TRBD2|TRBV10-3
CAISGTSGAQQFF
TGTGCCATCAGCGGGACTAGCGGGGCCCAACAGTTCTTC
>TRBJ1-1|-|-|TRBV29-1
CSDLTGGGTEAFF
TGCAGCGACCTGACAGGTGGGGGCACTGAAGCTTTCTTT
>TRBJ1-6|many|-|TRBV9
CASSAAVYNSPLHF
TGTGCCAGCAGCGCCGCGGTCTATAATTCACCCCTCCACTTT
>TRBJ2-1|-|-|TRBV19
CASRAGGPYNEQFF
TGTGCCAGTAGGGCCGGCGGCCCCTACAATGAGCAGTTCTTC
>TRBJ1-1|many|-|TRBV6-2/TRBV6-3
CASSSTTVSMNTEAFF
TGTGCCAGCAGTTCCACGACAGTTTCTATGAACACTGAAGCTTTCTTT
>TRBJ2-1|few|-|TRBV4-1
CASSQVTGGVLYNEQFF
TGCGCCAGCAGCCAAGTTACCGGCGGGGTACTATACAATGAGCAGTTCTTC
>TRBJ2-1|-|TRBD2|TRBV6-6
CASSQPSGGARGEQFF
TGTGCCAGCAGTCAACCTAGCGGGGGGGCCCGGGGCGAGCAGTTCTTC
>TRBJ2-5|many|-|TRBV12-3/TRBV12-4
CASSLAPGNQETQYF
TGTGCCAGCAGTTTAGCGCCGGGAAACCAAGAGACCCAGTACTTC
>TRBJ1-2|few|-|TRBV19
CASYRQGDYGYTF
TGTGCCAGTTATAGACAAGGTGACTATGGCTACACCTTC
>TRBJ2-7|many|-|TRBV20-1
CSARAEGTRYYEQYF
TGCAGTGCTAGAGCGGAAGGGACAAGATACTACGAGCAGTACTTC
>TRBJ2-1|many|-|TRBV20-1
CSASFPRGMSSYNEQFF
TGCAGTGCTAGCTTTCCCCGGGGGATGAGCTCCTACAATGAGCAGTTCTTC
>TRBJ2-7|many|-|TRBV15
CATSGPRHGGYEQYF
TGTGCCACCAGCGGCCCCCGCCATGGGGGCTACGAGCAGTACTTC
>TRBJ2-7|many|TRBD2|TRBV20-1
CSARDGRGARSYEQYF
TGCAGTGCTAGAGATGGGCGGGGGGCCCGATCTTACGAGCAGTACTTC
>TRBJ2-1|many|-|TRBV5-5
CASSSGALRAYNEQFF
TGTGCCAGCAGCTCCGGGGCTCTCCGTGCCTACAATGAGCAGTTCTTC
>TRBJ1-6|many|TRBD1|TRBV12-3/TRBV12-4
CASSTGQGNSPLHF
TGTGCCAGCAGTACGGGACAGGGAAATTCACCCCTCCACTTT
>TRBJ2-1|many|-|TRBV7-2
CASSARGTYYNEQFF
TGTGCCAGCAGCGCACGGGGGACTTACTACAATGAGCAGTTCTTC
>TRBJ2-2|few|TRBD1|TRBV4-2
CASSRTGQGGTGELFF
TGTGCCAGCAGCCGAACAGGACAGGGTGGGACCGGGGAGCTGTTTTTT
>TRBJ2-7|few|TRBD2|TRBV7-2
CASSKLSGGGPYNEQYF
TGTGCCAGCAGCAAACTTAGCGGGGGCGGCCCCTACAATGAGCAGTACTTC
>TRBJ2-5|many|TRBD2|TRBV20-1
CSASRPGLGRGETQYF
TGCAGTGCTTCAAGACCCGGACTAGGGAGGGGAGAGACCCAGTACTTC
>TRBJ1-2|-|TRBD1|TRBV7-2
CASSSPGQGEERRYGYTF
TGTGCCAGCAGCTCCCCGGGACAGGGGGAGGAAAGACGCTATGGCTACACCTTC
>TRBJ1-2|many|-|TRBV12-3/TRBV12-4
CASSSRNYGYTF
TGTGCCAGCAGTTCCCGTAACTATGGCTACACCTTC
>TRBJ1-4|-|-|TRBV7-2
CASSFARRSNEKLFF
TGTGCCAGCAGCTTTGCCAGACGATCTAATGAAAAACTGTTTTTT
>TRBJ1-1|many|TRBD1|TRBV12-3/TRBV12-4
CASSSRPTGVDTEAFF
TGTGCCAGCAGTTCCAGGCCTACAGGGGTTGACACTGAAGCTTTCTTT
>TRBJ1-5|-|-|TRBV6-2/TRBV6-3
CASSGTVKNQPQHF
TGTGCCAGCAGTGGGACGGTTAAAAATCAGCCCCAGCATTTT
>TRBJ1-1|-|-|TRBV20-1
CSAAREDTEAFF
TGCAGTGCTGCCCGGGAGGACACTGAAGCTTTCTTT
>TRBJ2-3|-|TRBD1|TRBV7-2
CASRRQGAEADTQYF
TGTGCCAGCAGACGACAGGGGGCGGAGGCAGATACGCAGTATTTT
>TRBJ1-1|many|-|TRBV12-3/TRBV12-4
CASSFKGLNTEAFF
TGTGCCAGCAGTTTCAAGGGTTTGAACACTGAAGCTTTCTTT
>TRBJ2-7|many|TRBD2|TRBV20-1
CSGSDRGGLSAYEQYF
TGCAGTGGGAGTGATCGCGGGGGACTATCAGCCTACGAGCAGTACTTC
>TRBJ2-3|many|-|TRBV9
CASGGGNTDTQYF
TGTGCCAGCGGTGGTGGGAACACAGATACGCAGTATTTT
>TRBJ2-1|many|TRBD2|TRBV4-3
CASSQEGAGGPAEQFF
TGCGCCAGCAGCCAAGAGGGGGCGGGGGGGCCTGCAGAGCAGTTCTTC
>TRBJ1-1|many|TRBD1|TRBV29-1
CSGGTGGTEAFF
TGCAGCGGGGGGACAGGGGGCACTGAAGCTTTCTTT
>TRBJ1-6|-|TRBD1|TRBV6-1
CASSDRDRENSPLHF
TGTGCCAGCAGTGACCGGGACAGGGAGAATTCACCCCTCCACTTT